The sequence of this T cell receptor beta chain was determined in a study of blood T cell repertoires in COVID-19. Study at large: COVID-19 samples collected from the United States, Italy and Spain covered acute and convalescent phases. PBMCs, B-cell-depleted T cells, or T cells were the source of the cDNA or gDNA that made up the material.

In the original workflow: For nucleated cells, counts were estimated from reference gene primer amplification. Produced via immunoSEQ multiplex PCR; TCRdb's table is partial and in-frame only. Clonal size and the V and J genes are those of that table, whereas D and trimming came from the DNA. The sample has approximately 290,000 clones, around 87% seen once. CDR1 and CDR2 from the germline V gene are SGHDN and FVKESK. CDR3 length equals 15 residues. V was cut by 4 bases and J by 2 bases, with 14 bases left in between. The count of this clone is one. The specimen was peripheral blood. The TCR originated in a man between 18 and 35 years old with active or convalescent COVID-19. The gene calls are TRBV14 and TRBJ1-1; perhaps TRBD1 as D (6 bases). The CDR3 bases are TGTGCCAGCAGCCGGGTACAGGGTTTCAACACTGAAGCTTTCTTT. Translation gives CASSRVQGFNTEAFF.